This TCR beta chain was sequenced for a study of CD8+CD57+ T cells in acquired aplastic anemia. About the research overall: Sorted CD4+ and CD8+ cells yielded 2.5 to 3.5 ug of DNA on average. Findings of the study overall: Patients and controls were found to share 25 to 35 CD8+ CDR3 sequences. No significant patient-versus-control difference appeared in CD8+ Simpson's diversity.

Genomic DNA constituted the template upon which TCR beta VDJ and CDR3 profiling was performed. TCRdb re-derived calls from the reads in MiXCR, one entry per CDR3 protein. Of roughly 290,000 distinct CDR3 sequences listed, about three fifths are singletons. Patients included in sequencing had previously demonstrated CD8+CD57+ cell expansion by flow cytometry. Blood sampling was performed on the patients, and none of them had received therapy by then. Ten or more counts support this clonotype. Its antigen is unidentified. The CDR3 length is 15 residues. V shed 0 bases and J shed 1 base, with 8 bases lying between them. Germline CDR1 and CDR2: SGHRS and YFSETQ.

V and J are TRBV5-1 and TRBJ2-1; the D is unclear. The source material was sorted CD4+, CD8+, or CD8+CD57+ T cells (not recorded which) from PBMCs. This sequence originates from a human donor with aplastic anemia. The CDR3 DNA reads TGCGCCAGCAGCTTGGTCAGTCCATCCTACAATGAGCAGTTCTTC. Translation: CASSLVSPSYNEQFF.